This T cell receptor (beta chain) was sequenced for a study of T cell responses to AZD1222 COVID-19 vaccine (dated by TCRdb to 2020 to 2023). General notes on the study: Because spike-specific TCR depth and breadth did not differ between the two schedules, AZD1222 recipients who got a second dose at roughly 4 weeks were pooled with those who got a second dose at roughly 12 weeks. A total of just over 230 trial participants underwent TCR sequencing, of whom some 210 received two doses of AZD1222 and about 25 received two doses of the MenACWY control vaccine. Trial participants were enrolled by age into subgroups of 18-55, 56-69 and 70-plus years, and roughly 150, 30 and 60 TCR-sequenced participants, respectively, were included in these subgroups.

The CDR3 regions of human TCRbeta chains were subjected to immunosequencing. As for the original processing: TCRs in the repertoires were compared against a reference library of SARS-CoV-2-specific TCRs that had been generated with the MIRA antigen-specificity platform. Breadth meant the fraction of unique TCRs that were SARS-CoV-2-associated, whereas depth meant the fraction of total T cells that were SARS-CoV-2-associated. Using the MIRA data, each spike-specific TCR was mapped to the spike region that the TCR reacts to and placed in a CD4 or CD8 class. Log10-transformed breadth and depth values were compared by one-way ANOVA with Sidak's multiple comparisons tests. The table comes from immuneACCESS by way of TCRdb, which keeps in-frame sequences with V and J called. Part of the clones is missing from these tables; in studies checked, under half for an unresolved V gene and the rest for unknown reasons. V and J calls and clone size are given by that table; D and trimming were obtained from the DNA. The table for this sample lists over 95,000 clones; approximately 91% of them were counted only once. Under 5.5% of the sample is held by the ten biggest clonotypes.

A note on this clone: It has no known antigen specificity. No per-base quality is available; no much larger clone lies one base away.

The intended sense of this specimen's time point label: baseline before first vaccination. Vaccinee samples came from UK trials COV001 and COV002, including a single-blind randomized controlled phase 2/3 trial of AZD1222 (ChAdOx1 nCoV-19) in healthy adults. For TCRbeta chain sequencing, PBMC samples were collected from trial participants at day 0 and at day 28 after the second dose. Including cysteine and phenylalanine, the CDR3 has 15 amino acids. The sequence is cut down to CDR3 DNA, 45 bases in frame from base 1. Sequences SGHDT (CDR1) and YYEEEE (CDR2) are obtained from the germline V gene. Trimming takes 1 base off V and 6 bases off J; junction bases not matched to a gene: 5. The study at large found these results: CD4 TCRs associated with the vaccine covered the entire spike protein, and the dominant responses were in regions 160-218 and 743-854. Because no samples from the day 14 peak response were available, repertoires could be characterized only after the peak T cell response. Only a handful of AZD1222 recipients were SARS-CoV-2 seropositive at baseline, limiting conclusions about previously exposed vaccinees. The 56-69-year group was small, and its depth increase did not reach significance, likely because of low power. After two AZD1222 doses, spike-specific TCR breadth and depth were significantly higher than at day 0 and than in MenACWY recipients. Most participants were white British and females outnumbered males, and the authors suggested that clonal diversity may have been underestimated. Reportedly, almost half of the unique spike-specific TCRs recognized epitopes lying outside the regions that are mutated in the B.1.351 and B.1.1.7 variants.

The sequence came from an adult in good health. The sequencing here drew on peripheral blood, taken on day 0 of AZD1222 vaccination. The V and J segments used are TRBV5-6 and TRBJ2-1; 9 bases in the junction line up with TRBD1. This receptor has the CDR3 CASSLRDRVGNEQFF. The sequenced DNA: TGTGCCAGCAGCTTGAGGGACAGGGTTGGCAATGAGCAGTTCTTC.